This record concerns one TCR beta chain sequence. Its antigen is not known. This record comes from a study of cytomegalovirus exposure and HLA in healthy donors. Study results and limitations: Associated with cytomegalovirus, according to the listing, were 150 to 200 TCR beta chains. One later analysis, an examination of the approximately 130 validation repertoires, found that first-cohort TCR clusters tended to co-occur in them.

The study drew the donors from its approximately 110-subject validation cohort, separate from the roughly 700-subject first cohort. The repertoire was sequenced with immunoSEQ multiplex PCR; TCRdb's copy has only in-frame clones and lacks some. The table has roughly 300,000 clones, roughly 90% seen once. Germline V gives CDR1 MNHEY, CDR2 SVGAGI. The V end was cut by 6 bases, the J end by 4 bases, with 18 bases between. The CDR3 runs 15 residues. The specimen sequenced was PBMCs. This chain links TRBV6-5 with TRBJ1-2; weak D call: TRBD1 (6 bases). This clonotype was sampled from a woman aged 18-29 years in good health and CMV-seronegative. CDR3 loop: CASSQRTASPYGYTF. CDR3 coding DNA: TGTGCCAGCAGCCAACGGACAGCCTCTCCCTATGGCTACACCTTC.